This paragraph reports one TCR beta chain. Individuals drawn from under 30 US areas were about 18 to 90 years old. Cohort allocation depended upon clinical history that participants reported. This sample stems from a study of blood T cell repertoires in COVID-19. Study context: Samples of COVID-19 (acute and convalescent) were obtained from the United States, Italy and Spain. In each case, the material was cDNA or gDNA derived from T cells, B-cell-depleted T cells, or PBMCs.

Germline values: CDR1 SGHNT, CDR2 YYREEE (reference sequence). The V segment lost 5 bases and the J segment 5 bases; nucleotides outside the gene matches: 14. The CDR3 runs to 16 residues. Clones were sequenced by immunoSEQ multiplex PCR, and TCRdb holds only the in-frame ones, with some missing. The sample contains more than 150,000 clones, around 80% of which appear only once. This chain joins TRBV5-4 and TRBJ1-2; 8 bases match TRBD1. Sample: PBMCs or T cells enriched from blood (not recorded which). The TCR originated in a man in his 60s who had been exposed to COVID-19. The CDR3 nucleotides are TGTGCCAGCAGGGACCCGACAGGGGCCCCGGGGTATGGCTACACCTTC. This gives the protein CASRDPTGAPGYGYTF.